The rows below give T cell receptor beta chains drawn from one sample of a study of cytomegalovirus exposure and HLA in healthy donors. TCRdb keeps only in-frame clones here, not all; method: immunoSEQ multiplex PCR. The sample yields about 190,000 clones, over 70% seen once. The specimen sequenced was PBMCs. The receptors derive from a woman aged 18 to 35 in good health and CMV-seronegative. Both conserved end residues are part of each CDR3. Each record gives: clone size, J gene, D gene, V gene, CDR3 DNA, CDR3 protein. A D gene is named only where the DNA matches it firmly. The size entry is marked missing in some rows and otherwise reads once, few, many or a size class.

clone_size: NA; j_call: TRBJ1-6; d_call: NA; v_call: TRBV7-3; cdr3_nt: TGTGCCAGCAGCTCGGGAAATTATAATTCACCCCTCCACTTT; cdr3_aa: CASSSGNYNSPLHF
clone_size: NA; j_call: TRBJ1-1; d_call: NA; v_call: TRBV9; cdr3_nt: TGTGCCAGCAGCACTAACAGGGAGGGTGGCTCTGAAGCTTTCTTT; cdr3_aa: CASSTNREGGSEAFF
clone_size: NA; j_call: TRBJ2-7; d_call: NA; v_call: TRBV6-5; cdr3_nt: TGTGCCAGCAGTTACTCTGACAGGACCTACGAGCAGTACTTC; cdr3_aa: CASSYSDRTYEQYF
clone_size: NA; j_call: TRBJ2-5; d_call: NA; v_call: TRBV6-6; cdr3_nt: TGTGCCAGCACCTTTCGAGAGACCCAGTACTTC; cdr3_aa: CASTFRETQYF
clone_size: NA; j_call: TRBJ1-6; d_call: NA; v_call: TRBV15; cdr3_nt: TGTGCCACCAGCTATTCACAGGGAGGGAATTCACCCCTCCACTTT; cdr3_aa: CATSYSQGGNSPLHF
clone_size: few; j_call: TRBJ2-7; d_call: NA; v_call: TRBV6-6; cdr3_nt: TGTGCCAGCAGTTACTCGATTCCGGACGAGCAGTACTTC; cdr3_aa: CASSYSIPDEQYF
clone_size: NA; j_call: TRBJ1-1; d_call: TRBD1; v_call: TRBV5-1; cdr3_nt: TGCGCCAGCAGCTTGACAGGGGGAGCCACTGAAGCTTTCTTT; cdr3_aa: CASSLTGGATEAFF
clone_size: NA; j_call: TRBJ1-4; d_call: NA; v_call: TRBV5-5; cdr3_nt: TGTGCCAGCAGCCTACAGGGTAATGAAAAACTGTTTTTT; cdr3_aa: CASSLQGNEKLFF
clone_size: NA; j_call: TRBJ2-7; d_call: TRBD2; v_call: TRBV5-4; cdr3_nt: TGTGCCAGCAGCTTTGGGGGACTAGCGAATTACTACGAGCAGTACTTC; cdr3_aa: CASSFGGLANYYEQYF
clone_size: NA; j_call: TRBJ1-6; d_call: NA; v_call: TRBV28; cdr3_nt: TGTGCCAGCAGTTTATGGCGGGGATCCTATAATTCACCCCTCCACTTT; cdr3_aa: CASSLWRGSYNSPLHF
clone_size: NA; j_call: TRBJ2-1; d_call: NA; v_call: TRBV6-1; cdr3_nt: TGTGCCAGCAGTGAAGTACAGGGACGAGGCAATGAGCAGTTCTTC; cdr3_aa: CASSEVQGRGNEQFF
clone_size: NA; j_call: TRBJ2-3; d_call: NA; v_call: TRBV9; cdr3_nt: TGTGCCAGCAGCGTAGAAAGGACTACCAACACAGATACGCAGTATTTT; cdr3_aa: CASSVERTTNTDTQYF
clone_size: NA; j_call: TRBJ1-1; d_call: TRBD1; v_call: TRBV25-1; cdr3_nt: TGTGCCAGCAGTGACAGGGGGGATACTGAAGCTTTCTTT; cdr3_aa: CASSDRGDTEAFF
clone_size: NA; j_call: TRBJ2-7; d_call: TRBD1; v_call: TRBV30; cdr3_nt: TGTGCCTCCTTACAGGGGGCGGCCTACGAGCAGTACTTC; cdr3_aa: CASLQGAAYEQYF
clone_size: NA; j_call: TRBJ1-1; d_call: NA; v_call: TRBV10-1; cdr3_nt: TGCGCCAGCAGTGTGAACTTACCCACTGAAGCTTTCTTT; cdr3_aa: CASSVNLPTEAFF
clone_size: few; j_call: TRBJ2-7; d_call: TRBD1; v_call: TRBV15; cdr3_nt: TGTGCCACCAGCAGAGACAGGGGGAAATACGAGCAGTACTTC; cdr3_aa: CATSRDRGKYEQYF
clone_size: NA; j_call: TRBJ2-5; d_call: TRBD2; v_call: TRBV28; cdr3_nt: TGTGCCAGCAGTTTATCCGGAGCGGGAGCGGAGACCCAGTACTTC; cdr3_aa: CASSLSGAGAETQYF
clone_size: NA; j_call: TRBJ1-1; d_call: NA; v_call: TRBV7-3; cdr3_nt: TGTGCCAGCAGCCGAGACGGCCAGGGCCAGGGTGAAGCTTTCTTT; cdr3_aa: CASSRDGQGQGEAFF
clone_size: NA; j_call: TRBJ2-1; d_call: NA; v_call: TRBV6-5; cdr3_nt: TGTGCCAGCAGTTACTCTTCCCAGAGGGAGCAGTTCTTC; cdr3_aa: CASSYSSQREQFF
clone_size: NA; j_call: TRBJ2-4; d_call: NA; v_call: TRBV29-1; cdr3_nt: TGCAGCGCGGGATACTTCCAAGCCAAAAACATTCAGTACTTC; cdr3_aa: CSAGYFQAKNIQYF
clone_size: NA; j_call: TRBJ2-5; d_call: TRBD2; v_call: TRBV5-1; cdr3_nt: TGCGCCAGCAGCTTGAGCGGGGGGGGTGAGACCCAGTACTTC; cdr3_aa: CASSLSGGGETQYF
clone_size: once; j_call: TRBJ2-2; d_call: TRBD2; v_call: TRBV19; cdr3_nt: TGTGCCAGTAGTATAGAGGGGGGGGCCGGGGAGCTGTTTTTT; cdr3_aa: CASSIEGGAGELFF
clone_size: NA; j_call: TRBJ1-2; d_call: NA; v_call: TRBV6-5; cdr3_nt: TGTGCCAGCAGTTACTCGATAGTATCCTATGGCTACACCTTC; cdr3_aa: CASSYSIVSYGYTF
clone_size: NA; j_call: TRBJ1-6; d_call: TRBD1; v_call: TRBV18; cdr3_nt: TGTGCCAGCTCACCCTCGGGACAGGGTGATTCACCCCTCCACTTT; cdr3_aa: CASSPSGQGDSPLHF
clone_size: NA; j_call: TRBJ2-5; d_call: NA; v_call: TRBV6-1; cdr3_nt: TGTGCCAGCAAACTGGAGGGAGGCAAGACCCAGTACTTC; cdr3_aa: CASKLEGGKTQYF
clone_size: few; j_call: TRBJ2-3; d_call: TRBD2; v_call: TRBV28; cdr3_nt: TGTGCCAGCACGTTAGCGGGAGTGATTCCAGATACGCAGTATTTT; cdr3_aa: CASTLAGVIPDTQYF
clone_size: once; j_call: TRBJ1-6; d_call: NA; v_call: TRBV4-3; cdr3_nt: TGCGCCAGCAGCCAAGAAGGGCAGGGGATCTATAATTCACCCCTCCACTTT; cdr3_aa: CASSQEGQGIYNSPLHF
clone_size: NA; j_call: TRBJ2-3; d_call: TRBD1; v_call: TRBV11-3; cdr3_nt: TGTGCCAGCAGTCCCGGGACAGGGTCGTTCAGTCCCACACGAGATACGCAGTATTTT; cdr3_aa: CASSPGTGSFSPTRDTQYF
clone_size: NA; j_call: TRBJ2-5; d_call: TRBD1; v_call: TRBV19; cdr3_nt: TGTGCCAGTAGTATCGACAGGGTGGGGACCCAGTACTTC; cdr3_aa: CASSIDRVGTQYF
clone_size: NA; j_call: TRBJ2-3; d_call: NA; v_call: TRBV19; cdr3_nt: TGTGCCAGTAGTATAGACGTTCCTAGCACAGATACGCAGTATTTT; cdr3_aa: CASSIDVPSTDTQYF
clone_size: few; j_call: TRBJ2-2; d_call: NA; v_call: TRBV11-2; cdr3_nt: TGTGCCAGCAGCTCAAACCAGGGGATCGGGGAGCTGTTTTTT; cdr3_aa: CASSSNQGIGELFF
clone_size: NA; j_call: TRBJ2-2; d_call: NA; v_call: TRBV7-9; cdr3_nt: TGTGCCAGCAGCCCAAGGGGGGGCGGCACCGGGGAGCTGTTTTTT; cdr3_aa: CASSPRGGGTGELFF
clone_size: NA; j_call: TRBJ1-4; d_call: TRBD1; v_call: TRBV6-1; cdr3_nt: TGTGCCAGCAGTGACCAGGGGGCCAATAATGAAAAACTGTTTTTT; cdr3_aa: CASSDQGANNEKLFF
clone_size: NA; j_call: TRBJ1-1; d_call: NA; v_call: TRBV28; cdr3_nt: TGTGCCAGCAGTCCCGGCACAGGATTGTTGGTTTACACTGAAGCTTTCTTT; cdr3_aa: CASSPGTGLLVYTEAFF
clone_size: NA; j_call: TRBJ1-1; d_call: NA; v_call: TRBV2; cdr3_nt: TGTGCCAGCAGTGAAGGTTTCACAGCGAACACTGAAGCTTTCTTT; cdr3_aa: CASSEGFTANTEAFF
clone_size: NA; j_call: TRBJ1-1; d_call: NA; v_call: TRBV9; cdr3_nt: TGTGCCAGCAGCGTCTCAGGGCCGGGCGCTGAAGCTTTCTTT; cdr3_aa: CASSVSGPGAEAFF
clone_size: NA; j_call: TRBJ2-7; d_call: TRBD2; v_call: TRBV4-2; cdr3_nt: TGTGCCAGCAGCCAAGGGACTAGCTCCTACGAGCAGTACTTC; cdr3_aa: CASSQGTSSYEQYF
clone_size: NA; j_call: TRBJ2-3; d_call: NA; v_call: TRBV5-1; cdr3_nt: TGCGCCAGCAGCTTCCTCGGGAATGTGGGCACAGATACGCAGTATTTT; cdr3_aa: CASSFLGNVGTDTQYF
clone_size: NA; j_call: TRBJ1-6; d_call: NA; v_call: TRBV10-3; cdr3_nt: TGTGCCATCAGTGACAGTAATTCACCCCTCCACTTT; cdr3_aa: CAISDSNSPLHF
clone_size: NA; j_call: TRBJ2-5; d_call: TRBD2; v_call: TRBV4-1; cdr3_nt: TGCGCCAGCAGCCAAGCGGGGGGAAGCCAAGAGACCCAGTACTTC; cdr3_aa: CASSQAGGSQETQYF
clone_size: NA; j_call: TRBJ1-2; d_call: NA; v_call: TRBV25-1; cdr3_nt: TGTGCCAGCAGTGACTTCGGAGGGAGCTATGGCTACACCTTC; cdr3_aa: CASSDFGGSYGYTF
clone_size: NA; j_call: TRBJ2-7; d_call: TRBD2; v_call: TRBV25-1; cdr3_nt: TGTGCCAGCAGTGAATGGACGGGGGGGTCCTACGAGCAGTACTTC; cdr3_aa: CASSEWTGGSYEQYF
clone_size: NA; j_call: TRBJ1-4; d_call: TRBD1; v_call: TRBV5-1; cdr3_nt: TGCGCCAGCAGCGAGGTGCCCGACAGGGGGCGTGGAGAAAAACTGTTTTTT; cdr3_aa: CASSEVPDRGRGEKLFF
clone_size: NA; j_call: TRBJ2-5; d_call: TRBD2; v_call: TRBV18; cdr3_nt: TGTGCCAGCTCACCACCGGCGGGGGATCGACAAGAGACCCAGTACTTC; cdr3_aa: CASSPPAGDRQETQYF
clone_size: NA; j_call: TRBJ2-2; d_call: NA; v_call: TRBV5-1; cdr3_nt: TGCGCCAGCAGCACGGGAGCCGGGGAGCTGTTTTTT; cdr3_aa: CASSTGAGELFF
clone_size: NA; j_call: TRBJ1-5; d_call: NA; v_call: TRBV7-2; cdr3_nt: TGTGCCAGCCGGTCGGGAATCAATAGCAATCAGCCCCAGCATTTT; cdr3_aa: CASRSGINSNQPQHF
clone_size: NA; j_call: TRBJ2-1; d_call: NA; v_call: TRBV2; cdr3_nt: TGTGCCAGCATGCAGGGGAATTACAATGAGCAGTTCTTC; cdr3_aa: CASMQGNYNEQFF
clone_size: NA; j_call: TRBJ2-7; d_call: TRBD1; v_call: TRBV6-4; cdr3_nt: TGTGCCAGCAGTTCATTATCCGGGACAGGGGCCCACGAGCAGTACTTC; cdr3_aa: CASSSLSGTGAHEQYF
clone_size: NA; j_call: TRBJ1-2; d_call: TRBD1; v_call: TRBV18; cdr3_nt: TGTGCCAGCTCACCCAGGACAGGGCCTAACTATGGCTACACCTTC; cdr3_aa: CASSPRTGPNYGYTF
clone_size: many; j_call: TRBJ2-2; d_call: TRBD2; v_call: TRBV6-4; cdr3_nt: TGTGCCAGCAGTGTAGTAGCGGGAGTCACCGGGGAGCTGTTTTTT; cdr3_aa: CASSVVAGVTGELFF
clone_size: once; j_call: TRBJ1-2; d_call: TRBD1; v_call: TRBV2; cdr3_nt: TGTGCCAGTTCTCCGACAGGGGGGGGAAGTTATGGCTACACCTTC; cdr3_aa: CASSPTGGGSYGYTF
clone_size: NA; j_call: TRBJ2-7; d_call: TRBD1; v_call: TRBV5-1; cdr3_nt: TGCGCCAGCAGCCTCAGCCCGGGACAGCCCTACGAGCAGTACTTC; cdr3_aa: CASSLSPGQPYEQYF
clone_size: NA; j_call: TRBJ1-6; d_call: NA; v_call: TRBV27; cdr3_nt: TGTGCCAGCAGTGCGGGTTTTCGCGGCTCTCACCTTAGCTCCTATAATTCACCCCTCCACTTT; cdr3_aa: CASSAGFRGSHLSSYNSPLHF